The sequence of this T cell receptor (beta chain) was determined in a study of human T cells and chemical hapten exposure. In the study overall: Skin of the upper inner arm, about 2 cm by about 2 cm, received 2% DPC for sensitization. TCR yields differed between samples (mainly from small differences in pooled library volume). General study findings and limits: Once DPC sensitization occurred, TCRs above 1 in 1000 frequency showed no change.

The time point was: patch test 2, 6 weeks after DPC sensitization. Treatment specified: therapeutic diphenylcyclopropenone sensitization with weekly scalp DPC. This CDR3 is built from 13 residues. Germline-derived CDR1 and CDR2 are SGHTA and FQGNSA. Trimming cost V 2 bases and J 5 bases, with 9 bases left between them. With respect to this clonotype: Its antigen remains unknown.

TCRdb independently ran MiXCR on the RACE reads; one entry per CDR3 protein. Of some 350,000 distinct CDR3 sequences listed, about 6% are singletons. This TCR was sampled from a woman aged 18-29 years with alopecia areata. Some clones in this sample may be carry-over from other donors' samples. The chain carries TRBV7-2 and TRBJ1-1; possibly TRBD1 for D (5 bases). The sequencing here drew on whole blood, taken in connection with sensitization to the hapten diphenylcyclopropenone (DPC). Written as DNA, the CDR3 is TGTGCCAGCAGCTTAACCAGGGAGACTGAAGCTTTCTTT. It encodes CASSLTRETEAFF.